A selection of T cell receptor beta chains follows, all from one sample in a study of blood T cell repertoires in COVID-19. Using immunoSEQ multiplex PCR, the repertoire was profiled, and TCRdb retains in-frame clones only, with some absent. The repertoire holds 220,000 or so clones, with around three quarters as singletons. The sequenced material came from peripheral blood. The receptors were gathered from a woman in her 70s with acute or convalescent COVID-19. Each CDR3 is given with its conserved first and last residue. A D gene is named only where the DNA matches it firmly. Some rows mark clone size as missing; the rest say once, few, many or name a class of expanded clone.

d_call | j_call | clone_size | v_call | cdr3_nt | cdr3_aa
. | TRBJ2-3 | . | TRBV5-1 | TGCGCCAGCAGCTTGGGCACAAATACGCAGTATTTT | CASSLGTNTQYF
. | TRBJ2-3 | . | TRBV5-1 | TGCGCCAGCAGCTTGGTCCAGGGGCCCACGGATACGCAGTATTTT | CASSLVQGPTDTQYF
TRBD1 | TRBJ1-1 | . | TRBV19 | TGTGCCAGTAGTATAGCCGGGACAGGGGGCGCGACGAGGACTGAAGCTTTCTTT | CASSIAGTGGATRTEAFF
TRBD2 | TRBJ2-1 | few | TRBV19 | TGTGCCAGTAGTTCCGGGAGGGTGAGCTCCTACAATGAGCAGTTCTTC | CASSSGRVSSYNEQFF
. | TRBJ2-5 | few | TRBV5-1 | TGCGCCAGCAGCTCGGGGGGCAGGGGACAAGAGACCCAGTACTTC | CASSSGGRGQETQYF
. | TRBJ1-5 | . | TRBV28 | TGTGCCAGCAGCCCCCCCTACTGGCAGGGAGGAGGTCAGCCCCAGCATTTT | CASSPPYWQGGGQPQHF
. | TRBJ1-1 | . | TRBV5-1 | TGCGCCAGCAGCTTGGGCGGGCTCCTGAACACTGAAGCTTTCTTT | CASSLGGLLNTEAFF
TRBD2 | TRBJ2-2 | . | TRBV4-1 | TGCCCCCCCCGCCGCCTCGCGGGAGGGGGGGACACCGGGGAGCTGTTTTTT | CPPRRLAGGGDTGELFF
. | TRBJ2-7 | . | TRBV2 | TGTGCCAGCAGTGAAGGAGCTTCTTCCTACGAGCAGTACTTC | CASSEGASSYEQYF
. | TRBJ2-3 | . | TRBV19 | TGTGCCAGTAGTCCGGGGGACAGAAGCACAGATACGCAGTATTTT | CASSPGDRSTDTQYF
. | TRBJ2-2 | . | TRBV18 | TGTGCCAGCTCACCACCTTCTACGGGTGGGACCGGGGAGCTGTTTTTT | CASSPPSTGGTGELFF
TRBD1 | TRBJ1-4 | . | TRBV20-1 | TGCAGTGCTAGTCACAGGGGCAATGAAAAACTGTTTTTT | CSASHRGNEKLFF
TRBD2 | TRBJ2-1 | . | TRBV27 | TGTGCCAGCAGTTCACTAGCGGAGGTATCAAATGAGCAGTTCTTC | CASSSLAEVSNEQFF
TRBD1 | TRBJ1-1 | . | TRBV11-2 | TGTGCCAGCAGCTTAGCCTCATACAGGGGCCCCGAAGCTTTCTTT | CASSLASYRGPEAFF
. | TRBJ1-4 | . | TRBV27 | TGTGCCAGCAGGTCAGGGGCCGTTAATGAAAAACTGTTTTTT | CASRSGAVNEKLFF
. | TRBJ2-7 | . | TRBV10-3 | TGTGCCATCAGCCCAGGGGCGGACTACGAGCAGTACTTC | CAISPGADYEQYF
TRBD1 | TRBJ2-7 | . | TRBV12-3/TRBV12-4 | TGTGCCAGCAGAGGGGGACAGCTCTCCGAGCAGTACTTC | CASRGGQLSEQYF
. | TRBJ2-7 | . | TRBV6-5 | TGTGCCTCTAGAGGGGGGCTAGCGGTAACCTACGAGCAGTACTTC | CASRGGLAVTYEQYF
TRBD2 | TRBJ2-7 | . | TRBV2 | TGTGCCAGCAGTGATTCTAGCGGGAGCGACGAGCAGTACTTC | CASSDSSGSDEQYF
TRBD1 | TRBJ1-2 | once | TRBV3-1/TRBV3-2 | TGTGCCAGCAGCCAAGGCCGGCAGGGGGCCGATGGCTACACCTTC | CASSQGRQGADGYTF
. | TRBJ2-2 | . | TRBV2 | TGTGCCAGCAGTGAATGGAGGGATACCGGGGAGCTGTTTTTT | CASSEWRDTGELFF
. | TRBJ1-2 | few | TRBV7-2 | TGTGCCAGCAGTCCCCCTCTCCTCTATGGCTACACCTTC | CASSPPLLYGYTF
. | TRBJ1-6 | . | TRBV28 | TGTGCCAGCAGTACGGGCAGCCAGGGGTACTACTTT | CASSTGSQGYYF
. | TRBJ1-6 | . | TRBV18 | TGTGCCAGCTCACCATTAGAGGGAAATTCACCCCTCCACTTT | CASSPLEGNSPLHF
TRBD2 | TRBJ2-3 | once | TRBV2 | TGTGCCAGCTCTAGCGGGACCACAGATACGCAGTATTTT | CASSSGTTDTQYF
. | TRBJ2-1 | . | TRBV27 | TGTGCCAGCAGTTTTCAGCGGGCCTTCTCCTACAATGAGCAGTTCTTC | CASSFQRAFSYNEQFF
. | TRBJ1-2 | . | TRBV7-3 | TGTGCCAGCAGCCCTTCGACAAGTAACTATGGCTACACCTTC | CASSPSTSNYGYTF
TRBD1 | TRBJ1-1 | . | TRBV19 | TGTGCCAGTAGTACTCAGGGGGATACTGAAGCTTTCTTT | CASSTQGDTEAFF
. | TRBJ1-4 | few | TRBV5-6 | TGTGCCAGCAGCTTGGGGGGAGAGGAAAAACTGTTTTTT | CASSLGGEEKLFF
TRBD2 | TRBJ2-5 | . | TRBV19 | TGTGCCAGTAGTTCCGGGGTTCTAGCGGGAGGGAACCAAGAGACCCAGTACTTC | CASSSGVLAGGNQETQYF
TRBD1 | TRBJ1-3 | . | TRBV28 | TGTGCCAGCAGTCCCAGGGACAGTCACTCTGGAAACACCATATATTTT | CASSPRDSHSGNTIYF
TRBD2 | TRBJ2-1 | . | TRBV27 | TGTGCCAGCAGCATTCTTAGCGGGAGGACCTACAATGAGCAGTTCTTC | CASSILSGRTYNEQFF
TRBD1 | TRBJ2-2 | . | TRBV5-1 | TGCGCCAGCAGCTTCGAGACAGGGCTCGGCGGGGAGCTGTTTTTT | CASSFETGLGGELFF
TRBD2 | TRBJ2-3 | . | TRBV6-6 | TGTGCCAGCAGGGGACTAGGCGGTAGCACAGATACGCAGTATTTT | CASRGLGGSTDTQYF
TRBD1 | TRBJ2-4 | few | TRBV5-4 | TGTGCCAGCAGCGATTCGACAGGGGGCTCAGCCATTCAGTACTTC | CASSDSTGGSAIQYF
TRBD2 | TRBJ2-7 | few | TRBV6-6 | TGTGCCAGCAGTAGACTAGCGGATACCTCCTACGAGCAGTACTTC | CASSRLADTSYEQYF
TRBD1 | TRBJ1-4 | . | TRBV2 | TGTGCCAGCAGCTCGCCCGGACAGGGATGGGAAAAACTGTTTTTT | CASSSPGQGWEKLFF
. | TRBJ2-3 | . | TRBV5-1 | TGCGCCAGCAGCCTGGGGGCCAGCACAGATACGCAGTATTTT | CASSLGASTDTQYF
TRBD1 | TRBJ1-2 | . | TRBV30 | TGTGCCTGGAGACGGGGACAGGGGTACTATGGCTACACCTTC | CAWRRGQGYYGYTF
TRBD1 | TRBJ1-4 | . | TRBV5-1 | TGCGCCAGCAGCAGGGGACAGAGTAATGAAAAACTGTTTTTT | CASSRGQSNEKLFF
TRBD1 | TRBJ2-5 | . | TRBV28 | TGTGCCAGCAGAGACAGGGGGAGGGAGGGGGAGACCCAGTACTTC | CASRDRGREGETQYF
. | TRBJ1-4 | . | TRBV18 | TGTGCCAGCTCACCATGGGGGGGCTCCCTTGAAAAACTGTTTTTT | CASSPWGGSLEKLFF
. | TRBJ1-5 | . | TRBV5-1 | TGCGCCAGCAGCTTGGAAGGGGGGGTTGGTCAGCCCCAGCATTTT | CASSLEGGVGQPQHF